This record looks at one TCR beta chain sequence and its context. This specimen comes from a study of cytomegalovirus exposure and HLA in healthy donors. Primers: 60 Vbeta forward and 13 Jbeta reverse. TCRdb's table, derived via immunoSEQ multiplex PCR, lists solely in-frame clones and lacks some. The table lists about 180,000 clones, 77% of them singletons. Germline CDR1 and CDR2: PRHDT and FYEKMQ (reference sequence). Deletions cut 5 bases from V and 2 bases from J, with 18 bases between. There are 16 residues in the CDR3. The receptor was derived from a man aged 18 to 30 in good health and CMV-seronegative. The chain links TRBV13 to TRBJ1-2; possible D gene TRBD1, 5 bases. Sequenced input: PBMCs. CDR3 region: CASSTGWEGGNYGYTF. The CDR3 DNA follows: TGTGCCAGCAGCACAGGCTGGGAGGGTGGGAACTATGGCTACACCTTC.